Sequencing of this T cell receptor beta chain was carried out in a study of human T cells and chemical hapten exposure. Stated time point: patch test 1, 2 weeks after DPC sensitization. Treatment here: therapeutic diphenylcyclopropenone sensitization with weekly scalp DPC. Prior to each patch test being applied, blood was drawn. TCRdb passed the RACE reads through MiXCR, listing each CDR3 protein once. The table includes more than 100,000 distinct CDR3 sequences, roughly 15% detected once. Trimming removed 2 bases at V and 3 bases at J, with 10 bases between. The CDR3 extends over 15 amino acids. Germline V lookup: CDR1 SEHNR, CDR2 FQNEAQ (reference sequence). In this sample, this clonotype turned up a few times.

The chain joins TRBV7-9 to TRBJ1-4; no clear D. Sequencing was performed on whole blood, taken in connection with sensitization to the hapten diphenylcyclopropenone (DPC). The TCR sequence derives from a man aged 18 to 30 with alopecia areata. Some clones in this sample may be carry-over from other donors' samples. CDR3 DNA: TGTGCCAGCAGCTTAATGGAGGGAGCTAATGAAAAACTGTTTTTT. It encodes CASSLMEGANEKLFF.